Listed below are T cell receptor beta chains from one sample, sequenced in a study of neurological immune-mediated disorders. One entry per CDR3 protein results from TCRdb running MiXCR on the 5' RACE reads. The sample holds about 80,000 distinct CDR3 sequences; 4% to 6% are singletons and the top ten take less than 2.5%. Sequenced: PBMCs. These receptors all stem from a woman in her twenties or thirties with multiple sclerosis. Each CDR3 is given with its conserved first and last residue. The D gene is left open where the match is weak. Clone size is given for some rows only: seen once, a few or many times, or a class if the clone is expanded.

d_call: NA
clone_size: many
v_call: TRBV20-1
j_call: TRBJ1-2
cdr3_nt: TGCAGTGCTAGAAGGTCGGGGAGGGACTATGGCTACACCTTC
cdr3_aa: CSARRSGRDYGYTF

d_call: NA
clone_size: many
v_call: TRBV9
j_call: TRBJ2-1
cdr3_nt: TGTGCCAGCAGCCTACTAGCTGGGGGGGCCGGAAATGAGCAGTTCTTC
cdr3_aa: CASSLLAGGAGNEQFF

d_call: NA
clone_size: many
v_call: TRBV20-1
j_call: TRBJ1-1
cdr3_nt: TGCAGTGCTAAAGGACACCTGAACACTGAAGCTTTCTTT
cdr3_aa: CSAKGHLNTEAFF

d_call: NA
clone_size: NA
v_call: TRBV20-1
j_call: TRBJ1-2
cdr3_nt: TGCAGTGCGCCGGGTAACTATGGCTACACCTTC
cdr3_aa: CSAPGNYGYTF

d_call: NA
clone_size: many
v_call: TRBV5-1
j_call: TRBJ1-1
cdr3_nt: TGCGCCAGCAGGAAGAGGGGGACTGAAGCTTTCTTT
cdr3_aa: CASRKRGTEAFF

d_call: NA
clone_size: many
v_call: TRBV4-1
j_call: TRBJ1-5
cdr3_nt: TGCGCCAGCAGCCAAGAGGAGGGGATGCCCCAGCATTTT
cdr3_aa: CASSQEEGMPQHF

d_call: NA
clone_size: many
v_call: TRBV11-1
j_call: TRBJ2-7
cdr3_nt: TGTGCCAGCAGCCCTTTTAGGGGGGGCCCCTCCTACGAGCAGTACTTC
cdr3_aa: CASSPFRGGPSYEQYF

d_call: NA
clone_size: many
v_call: TRBV5-1
j_call: TRBJ1-4
cdr3_nt: TGCGCCACCCCACGTGAGCCTGAGGATGAAAAACTGTTTTTT
cdr3_aa: CATPREPEDEKLFF

d_call: NA
clone_size: many
v_call: TRBV7-8
j_call: TRBJ1-1
cdr3_nt: TGTGCCAGCAGCTTAGCCACCTACAGCGGGGCCGCGATATCCACTGAAGCTTTCTTT
cdr3_aa: CASSLATYSGAAISTEAFF

d_call: NA
clone_size: NA
v_call: TRBV5-1
j_call: TRBJ1-3
cdr3_nt: TGCGCCAGCAGCTCCGTAGGGGGGACTGGAAACACCATATATTTT
cdr3_aa: CASSSVGGTGNTIYF

d_call: NA
clone_size: many
v_call: TRBV29-1
j_call: TRBJ1-5
cdr3_nt: TGCAGCGCAGCCGAGACAGATCAGCCCCAGCATTTT
cdr3_aa: CSAAETDQPQHF

d_call: TRBD2
clone_size: few
v_call: TRBV20-1
j_call: TRBJ2-3
cdr3_nt: TGCAGTGCTATTAGCGGGGCGTACACAGATACGCAGTATTTT
cdr3_aa: CSAISGAYTDTQYF

d_call: NA
clone_size: many
v_call: TRBV20-1
j_call: TRBJ1-5
cdr3_nt: TGCAGTGCAGATCCCGGCACGCATGGCAATCAGCCCCAGCATTTT
cdr3_aa: CSADPGTHGNQPQHF

d_call: NA
clone_size: many
v_call: TRBV30
j_call: TRBJ2-1
cdr3_nt: TGTGCCTGGAGTCCCTCAGATGAGCAGTTCTTC
cdr3_aa: CAWSPSDEQFF

d_call: NA
clone_size: NA
v_call: TRBV6-5
j_call: TRBJ1-2
cdr3_nt: TGTGCCAGCAGTTCCGGCGGCAGGTGGAGTGGGAGCTATGGCTACACCTTC
cdr3_aa: CASSSGGRWSGSYGYTF

d_call: TRBD1
clone_size: many
v_call: TRBV5-1
j_call: TRBJ2-3
cdr3_nt: TGCGCCAGCAGCGCGCGCCCCCCGGGACAGCTACCCACAGATACGCAGTATTTT
cdr3_aa: CASSARPPGQLPTDTQYF

d_call: NA
clone_size: many
v_call: TRBV5-1
j_call: TRBJ1-2
cdr3_nt: TGCGCCAGCAGCCTAACAACTAACTATGGCTACACCTTC
cdr3_aa: CASSLTTNYGYTF

d_call: TRBD2
clone_size: many
v_call: TRBV20-1
j_call: TRBJ2-3
cdr3_nt: TGCAGTGCTAGGGGGACTAGCGTATCGAACCCCATGGGCACAGATACGCAGTATTTT
cdr3_aa: CSARGTSVSNPMGTDTQYF

d_call: TRBD1
clone_size: NA
v_call: TRBV5-1
j_call: TRBJ1-5
cdr3_nt: TGCGCCAGCAGCCCTCTACCGGGACAGGGGCCAAAACCCGACCAGCCCCAGCATTTT
cdr3_aa: CASSPLPGQGPKPDQPQHF

d_call: NA
clone_size: many
v_call: TRBV12-3/TRBV12-4
j_call: TRBJ1-5
cdr3_nt: TGTGCCAGCAGGGACAGTAGCAATCAGCCCCAGCATTTT
cdr3_aa: CASRDSSNQPQHF